This is a list of T cell receptor beta chains from one sample in a study of blood T cell repertoires in COVID-19. This table comes from immunoSEQ multiplex PCR, and its TCRdb copy is limited to in-frame clones, with some not included. The data show under 250,000 clones, with 75% to 85% seen just once and approximately 4.5% held by the top ten. Sequencing was done on a sample of peripheral blood. The receptors shown here come from a woman aged 70-85 years with acute or convalescent COVID-19. Each CDR3 is given with its conserved first and last residue. D genes are given only for firm matches. For some rows the clone size is stated as once, few or many, or as a class when expanded; others skip it.

>TRBJ1-2|15|TRBV28|NA|TRBD1
TGTGCCAGCAGTTTACCTCGGACAGGGGGCTATGGCTACACCTTC
CASSLPRTGGYGYTF
>TRBJ1-1|16|TRBV4-2|once|TRBD1
TGTGCCAGCAGCCAATCAAGACAGGGCCCGAACACTGAAGCTTTCTTT
CASSQSRQGPNTEAFF
>TRBJ1-5|14|TRBV19|NA|NA
TGTGCCAGTAGTCCGCTCGGGGGCAATCAGCCCCAGCATTTT
CASSPLGGNQPQHF
>TRBJ2-1|15|TRBV11-2|few|NA
TGTGCCAGCAGTTTGCACAGGGTTCTGGTGAATGAGCAGTTCTTC
CASSLHRVLVNEQFF
>TRBJ2-2|14|TRBV5-1|NA|NA
TGCGCCAGCAGCTCCGACACGAACACCGGGGAGCTGTTTTTT
CASSSDTNTGELFF
>TRBJ2-1|16|TRBV13|once|TRBD2
TGTGCCAGCAAGACGGGACTAGCGGGATCAGGCAATGAGCAGTTCTTC
CASKTGLAGSGNEQFF
>TRBJ2-7|14|TRBV2|NA|NA
TGTGCCAGCAGTGAAGGGGCTGATCCCTACGAGCAGTACTTC
CASSEGADPYEQYF
>TRBJ1-6|15|TRBV16|NA|NA
TGTGCCAGCAGCCAATTGGAAGCAGGAGGATCACCCCTCCACTTT
CASSQLEAGGSPLHF
>TRBJ1-1|15|TRBV6-5|NA|NA
TGTGCCAGCAGTTACGGTGGACAAACGAACACTGAAGCTTTCTTT
CASSYGGQTNTEAFF
>TRBJ1-1|15|TRBV6-5|NA|TRBD1
TGTGCCAGCAGACGGGACAGGGGGCTGAACACTGAAGCTTTCTTT
CASRRDRGLNTEAFF
>TRBJ1-1|14|TRBV6-6|NA|NA
TGTGCCAGCAGTTACGCAGTTATGAACACTGAAGCTTTCTTT
CASSYAVMNTEAFF
>TRBJ2-1|13|TRBV11-2|NA|NA
TGTGCCAGCAGCGATAGTCCGAACAATGAGCAGTTCTTC
CASSDSPNNEQFF
>TRBJ1-1|15|TRBV18|few|TRBD1
TGTGCCAGCTCACCGGGACAGGGGGATGGCACTGAAGCTTTCTTT
CASSPGQGDGTEAFF
>TRBJ2-2|16|TRBV3-1/TRBV3-2|once|TRBD2
TGTGCCAGCAGGCCCGGGGGGGGCCGGGGCACCGGGGAGCTGTTTTTT
CASRPGGGRGTGELFF
>TRBJ2-1|18|TRBV18|NA|TRBD2
TGTGCCAGCTCACCACCGATGGCTAGCGGGGGGGCTTACAATGAGCAGTTCTTC
CASSPPMASGGAYNEQFF
>TRBJ2-5|16|TRBV7-8|NA|TRBD1
TGTGCCAGCAGCTTTTCCTCCAGGGGGCAGGGGGAGACCCAGTACTTC
CASSFSSRGQGETQYF
>TRBJ1-2|14|TRBV19|NA|TRBD1
TGTGCCAGTAGTATACGGGACAGGGCGCATGGCTACACCTTC
CASSIRDRAHGYTF
>TRBJ1-2|13|TRBV19|NA|TRBD1
TGTGCCAGCTCTCTGGACAGGGGGAATGGCTACACCTTC
CASSLDRGNGYTF
>TRBJ2-7|17|TRBV7-2|NA|NA
TGTGCCAGCAGCTTAGTCTTTTCCGACATCAGCTCCTACGAGCAGTACTTC
CASSLVFSDISSYEQYF
>TRBJ2-2|16|TRBV10-3|NA|TRBD1
TGTGCCATCAGTGTCAATGGACAGGGGAACACCGGGGAGCTGTTTTTT
CAISVNGQGNTGELFF
>TRBJ2-1|11|TRBV10-3|NA|NA
TGTGCCATCCTGGGGGGCAATGAGCAGTTCTTC
CAILGGNEQFF
>TRBJ1-1|13|TRBV5-4|NA|NA
TGTGCCAGCAGCCTAGGGGAGAACACTGAAGCTTTCTTT
CASSLGENTEAFF
>TRBJ1-2|13|TRBV10-2|NA|TRBD1
TGCGCCAGCAGTGGGACAGGGGGCGAGGGCTACACCTTC
CASSGTGGEGYTF
>TRBJ1-6|15|TRBV19|NA|TRBD1
TGTGCCAGTAGTATCCTGACAGGGGGAGAATCACCCCTCCACTTT
CASSILTGGESPLHF
>TRBJ2-7|14|TRBV28|NA|TRBD1
TGTGCCAGCAGTTTTCGGGACAGGTATTACGAGCAGTACTTC
CASSFRDRYYEQYF
>TRBJ2-7|13|TRBV7-6|NA|TRBD1
TGTGCCAGCAGCTTAACAGGGGACGGCGAGCAGTACTTC
CASSLTGDGEQYF
>TRBJ2-7|15|TRBV6-5|NA|TRBD1
TGTGCCAGCAGTTACTCGGGGAGGACAGGGGATGGGCAGTACTTC
CASSYSGRTGDGQYF
>TRBJ2-2|16|TRBV9|NA|NA
TGTGCCAGCAGGCACAGGGAGGGGATCGGAACCGGGGAGCTGTTTTTT
CASRHREGIGTGELFF
>TRBJ1-4|14|TRBV7-9|NA|TRBD1
TGTGCCAGCAGCTTATGGGACAGTGAGGAAAAACTGTTTTTT
CASSLWDSEEKLFF
>TRBJ1-1|14|TRBV28|NA|NA
TGTGCCATCACCCCGGGGATTCGGAACACTGAAGCTTTCTTT
CAITPGIRNTEAFF
>TRBJ1-5|13|TRBV19|NA|NA
TGTGCCAGTAGTGAAGGGGTGGGTCAGCCCCAGCATTTT
CASSEGVGQPQHF
>TRBJ2-2|13|TRBV6-5|NA|NA
TGTGCCAGCACCCGCCCCAGCACCGGGGAGCTGTTTTTT
CASTRPSTGELFF
>TRBJ1-2|16|TRBV10-2|NA|TRBD1
TGCGCCAGCAGTCTGGACAGGGGAGAGACCGGCTATGGCTACACCTTC
CASSLDRGETGYGYTF
>TRBJ1-1|15|TRBV6-2/TRBV6-3|NA|TRBD1
TGTGCCAGCAGTTTCCGACAGGGCGTAAGGACTGAAGCTTTCTTT
CASSFRQGVRTEAFF
>TRBJ1-5|18|TRBV7-9|few|TRBD1
TGTGCCAGCAGCGCCCCGGGACAGGGGTTGTATAGCAATCAGCCCCAGCATTTT
CASSAPGQGLYSNQPQHF
>TRBJ2-5|20|TRBV3-1/TRBV3-2|NA|TRBD2
TGTGCCAGCAGCCAAGTTCCCAGACTGACAGGGACTAGCGGGGAGGAGACCCAGTACTTC
CASSQVPRLTGTSGEETQYF
>TRBJ2-5|15|TRBV2|few|NA
TGTGCCAGCAGTGAAGCGCTTCTAGAACAAGAGACCCAGTACTTC
CASSEALLEQETQYF
>TRBJ2-2|14|TRBV19|NA|TRBD1
TGTGCCAGTACCATCCGACAGGGGACCGGGGAGCTGTTTTTT
CASTIRQGTGELFF
>TRBJ2-3|15|TRBV11-1|once|NA
TGTGCCAGCAGTTCCTTTGGCGGTAGCACAGATACGCAGTATTTT
CASSSFGGSTDTQYF
>TRBJ2-7|16|TRBV11-2|NA|NA
TGTGCCAGCAGCTTCCACAGCGGTCTGAGCTCCTACGAGCAGTACTTC
CASSFHSGLSSYEQYF
>TRBJ1-5|15|TRBV6-5|once|NA
TGTGCCAGCAGTTACTTTGGGGCGGGCAATCAGCCCCAGCATTTT
CASSYFGAGNQPQHF